The 17 T cell receptor beta chains below all came from one sample that was sequenced in a study of OX40 agonist ivuxolimab in advanced cancers. To prepare the library, the immunoSEQ multiplex PCR assay was applied. What TCRdb holds here is the immuneACCESS table cut down to in-frame rearrangements. Part of the clones is not present; checked against another copy, under half of the missing clones reflect an unresolved V gene, and the others are unexplained. Present in this sample are about 40,000 clones, more than 70% of which were seen just once. The ten top clones hold under 15% of the sample. The sequencing here drew on CD4+ or CD8+ T cells sorted from blood, taken in a trial of the OX40 agonist ivuxolimab. These receptors were collected from an adult with an advanced solid tumor such as melanoma, head and neck, liver or kidney cancer.

V and J are TRBV7-6 and TRBJ1-6, with TRBD1 matching over 8 bases. V trimming: 1 base; J trimming: 10 bases; junction bases outside the gene matches: 6. The CDR3 has 15 residues. Per the germline V gene, CDR1 is SGHVS and CDR2 is FNYEAQ. CDR3 residues: CASSLETGESSPLHF. The CDR3 region has the DNA TGTGCCAGCAGCTTAGAGACAGGGGAGAGCTCACCCCTCCACTTT. The whole variable domain, filled in from reference TRBV7-6 and TRBJ1-6, reads GAGVSQSPRYKVTKRGQDVALRCDPISGHVSLYWYRQALGQGPEFLTYFNYEAQQDKSGLPNDRFSAERPEGSISTLTIQRTEQRDSAMYRCASSLETGESSPLHFGNGTRLTVT.

The chain employs TRBV7-2 and TRBJ1-1, with D possibly TRBD1 on 6 matching bases. Trimming removed 4 bases from V and 7 bases from J, with 13 bases in between. Germline-derived CDR1 and CDR2 are SGHTA and FQGNSA. CDR3 size: 13 residues. CDR3 region: CASSSSRGGEAFF. The CDR3 DNA sequence: TGTGCCAGCAGCTCGTCCAGGGGCGGTGAAGCTTTCTTT. Full variable domain (remainder filled in from reference TRBV7-2 and TRBJ1-1): GAGVSQSPSNKVTEKGKDVELRCDPISGHTALYWYRQSLGQGLEFLIYFQGNSAPDKSGLPSDRFSAERTGGSVSTLTIQRTQQEDSAVYLCASSSSRGGEAFFGQGTRLTVV.

The V and J genes are TRBV28 and TRBJ2-7, with D hard to call. The germline V gene has CDR1 MDHEN and CDR2 SYDVKM. V lost 8 bases to trimming and J lost 2 bases, with 7 bases between them. The CDR3 is 11 residues long. The CDR3 nucleotides are TGTGCCAGCGGGCTCCCCTACGAGCAGTACTTC. Protein sequence: CASGLPYEQYF.

The chain links TRBV4-1 to TRBJ2-7, with 8 bases matching TRBD1. V trimming: 0 bases; J trimming: 6 bases; junction bases outside the gene matches: 4. This CDR3 is 14 amino acids long. CDR1 is MGHRA, CDR2 YSYEKL, per germline. The CDR3 sequence: CASSQDQGASEQYF. The DNA of the CDR3 is TGCGCCAGCAGCCAAGACCAGGGGGCAAGCGAGCAGTACTTC.

The CDR3: CASSDRKGRTNEKLFF. DNA of the CDR3: TGTGCCAGCAGTGACAGGAAGGGTAGGACTAATGAAAAACTGTTTTTT. The chain has TRBV25-1 and TRBJ1-4, with D hard to call. The CDR3 contains 16 residues. Trimming cost V 3 bases and J 2 bases, with 13 bases left between them. Germline V lookup: CDR1 MGHDK, CDR2 SYGVNS.

The chain uses TRBV18 and TRBJ1-1, with D unclear. The CDR3 has 16 amino acids. V lost 0 bases and J lost 5, with 16 bases in between. The germline CDR1 and CDR2 sequences are KGHSH and LQKENI. The CDR3, as DNA: TGTGCCAGCTCACCACCGGGGTTGAAGAGTAGGACTGAAGCTTTCTTT. Its translation: CASSPPGLKSRTEAFF.

V and J are TRBV7-2 and TRBJ2-7; D is ambiguous. Germline CDR1 reads SGHTA; CDR2 reads FQGNSA. V was cut by 5 bases and J by 2 bases, with 10 bases left in between. The CDR3 loop spans 13 amino acids. CDR3: CASSNSTAYEQYF. Here the CDR3 DNA reads TGTGCCAGCAGCAACTCTACCGCCTACGAGCAGTACTTC. The whole variable domain, remainder taken from reference TRBV7-2 and TRBJ2-7, is GAGVSQSPSNKVTEKGKDVELRCDPISGHTALYWYRQSLGQGLEFLIYFQGNSAPDKSGLPSDRFSAERTGGSVSTLTIQRTQQEDSAVYLCASSNSTAYEQYFGPGTRLTVT.

The chain carries TRBV7-9 and TRBJ2-1; D is uncertain. V lost 1 base and J 0 bases, leaving 7 bases between the germline ends. The CDR3 covers 15 residues. Looked up from germline, CDR1 is SEHNR and CDR2 is FQNEAQ (reference sequence). The CDR3 here is CASSLVSSSYNEQFF. CDR3 bases: TGTGCCAGCAGCTTAGTTTCCAGCTCCTACAATGAGCAGTTCTTC.

This clone has more than one count but fewer than ten. This sequence joins TRBV6-4 and TRBJ1-2; 7 positions match TRBD1. There are 15 residues in the CDR3. Looked up from germline, CDR1 is MRHNA and CDR2 is SNTAGT. The V segment lost 0 bases and the J segment 3 bases; nucleotides outside the gene matches: 4. The CDR3 region has the DNA TGTGCCAGCAGTGACTCGGAGGGGGCCCACTATGGCTACACCTTC. Protein sequence: CASSDSEGAHYGYTF.

The chain has TRBV27 and TRBJ2-2, with 8 positions matching TRBD2. V was pared by 5 bases and J by 4 bases, with 6 bases of the junction left unmatched. CDR3 length equals 15 residues. CDR1 is MNHEY, CDR2 SMNVEV, per germline (reference sequence). The CDR3 nucleotides read TGTGCCAGCAGTACCGGGACTAGTACCACCGGGGAGCTGTTTTTT. Its protein product is CASSTGTSTTGELFF.

The V call is TRBV9, the J call TRBJ2-1; weak D call: TRBD2 (5 bases). Germline V gives CDR1 SGDLS, CDR2 YYNGEE. Trimming took 2 bases from V and 6 from J, leaving 9 bases between them. The CDR3 sequence is 13 residues long. This CDR3 is CASSVDSLNEQFF. Here the CDR3 DNA reads TGTGCCAGCAGCGTGGACTCGCTCAATGAGCAGTTCTTC. Using reference TRBV9 and TRBJ2-1 for the parts outside the CDR3, the full variable domain is DSGVTQTPKHLITATGQRVTLRCSPRSGDLSVYWYQQSLDQGLQFLIQYYNGEERAKGNILERFSAQQFPDLHSELNLSSLELGDSALYFCASSVDSLNEQFFGPGTRLTVL.

This chain uses TRBV6-6 with TRBJ1-2; D unclear. This CDR3 region has 13 residues. Trimming removed 2 bases from V and 2 bases from J, with 6 bases in between. Germline V gives CDR1 MNHNY, CDR2 SVGAGI (reference sequence). In DNA, the CDR3 is TGTGCCAGCAGTTACGCAACAAACTATGGCTACACCTTC. Its protein product is CASSYATNYGYTF.

The chain links TRBV13 to TRBJ2-1, with D possibly being TRBD2 (5 bases). Trimming removed 8 bases from V and 3 bases from J, with 14 bases in between. CDR3 length equals 14 residues. CDR1 and CDR2 from the germline V gene are PRHDT and FYEKMQ (reference sequence). The CDR3 region has the DNA TGTGCCAGCGGGAGTAAAGGTTTCTACAATGAGCAGTTCTTC. Translation gives CASGSKGFYNEQFF.

J is TRBJ2-1 and V is TRBV4-1; D is undetermined. CDR3 length: 13 residues. Trimming took 4 bases from V and 3 from J, leaving 7 bases between them. Germline values: CDR1 MGHRA, CDR2 YSYEKL. The CDR3 region has the DNA TGCGCCAGCAGCCGCGGAATCTACAATGAGCAGTTCTTC. It yields the protein CASSRGIYNEQFF.

The rearrangement joins TRBV27 to TRBJ1-3; possibly TRBD1 for D (6 bases). Trimming removed 6 bases from V and 4 bases from J, with 13 bases in between. Germline assignment: CDR1 MNHEY and CDR2 SMNVEV (reference sequence). This CDR3 region has 14 residues. The CDR3 nucleotides are TGTGCCAGCAGGAGGACAGCCCTGGGAAACACCATATATTTT. Translating gives CASRRTALGNTIYF.

This chain links TRBV5-1 with TRBJ2-7; tentative D call: TRBD2 (6 bases). Germline V gene sequence: CDR1 SGHRS, CDR2 YFSETQ. CDR3 length: 15 residues. V gave up 2 bases and J gave up 4 bases, with 16 bases separating them. CDR3 bases: TGCGCCAGCAGCTTAGGAGGGGCCGGGATATACGAGCAGTACTTC. It translates to CASSLGGAGIYEQYF. Based on the CDR3 plus reference TRBV5-1 and TRBJ2-7, the full variable domain is KAGVTQTPRYLIKTRGQQVTLSCSPISGHRSVSWYQQTPGQGLQFLFEYFSETQRNKGNFPGRFSGRQFSNSRSEMNVSTLELGDSALYLCASSLGGAGIYEQYFGPGTRLTVT.

The CDR3 DNA sequence: TGCGCCAGCAGCCAAGATCCGGCAGGGAAAAACTATGGCTACACCTTC. It yields the protein CASSQDPAGKNYGYTF. V usage is TRBV4-1 and J usage is TRBJ1-2, with D tentatively TRBD1 (5 bases). CDR3 size: 16 residues. Trimming stripped 0 bases from V and 2 bases from J, with 13 bases between. Looked up from germline, CDR1 is MGHRA and CDR2 is YSYEKL.